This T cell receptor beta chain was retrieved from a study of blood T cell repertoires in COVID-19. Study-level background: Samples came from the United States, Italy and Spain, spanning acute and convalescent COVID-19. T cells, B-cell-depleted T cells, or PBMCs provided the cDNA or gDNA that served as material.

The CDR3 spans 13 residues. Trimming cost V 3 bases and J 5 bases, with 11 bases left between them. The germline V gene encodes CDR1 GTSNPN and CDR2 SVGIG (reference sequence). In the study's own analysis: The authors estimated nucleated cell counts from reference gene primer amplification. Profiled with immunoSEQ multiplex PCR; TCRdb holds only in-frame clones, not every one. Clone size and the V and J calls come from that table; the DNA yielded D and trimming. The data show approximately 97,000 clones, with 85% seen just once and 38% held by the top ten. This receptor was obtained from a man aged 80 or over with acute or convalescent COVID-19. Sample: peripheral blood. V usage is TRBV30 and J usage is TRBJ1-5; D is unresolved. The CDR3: CAWRVGLDQPQHF. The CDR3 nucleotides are TGTGCCTGGAGGGTCGGTCTGGATCAGCCCCAGCATTTT.